The 3 T cell receptor beta chains reported below all come from one sample, sequenced in a study of blood T cell repertoires in COVID-19. The assay was immunoSEQ multiplex PCR, and TCRdb's table has in-frame clones only and misses some. The sample holds approximately 270,000 clones; approximately 90% are singletons and the top ten take more than 0.75%. The sample consisted of peripheral blood. The receptors come from a man between 25 and 39 years old with acute or convalescent COVID-19.

The rearrangement joins TRBV28 to TRBJ1-2, with unresolved D. The CDR3 loop spans 12 amino acids. Germline V gene sequence: CDR1 MDHEN, CDR2 SYDVKM. V was clipped by 6 bases and J by 1 base, with 6 bases between them. The chain's CDR3 is CASSTINYGYTF. CDR3 DNA sequence: TGTGCCAGCAGCACAATTAACTATGGCTACACCTTC.

Only a few counts were recorded for this clone. CDR3 sequence (DNA): TGCGCCAGCAGCCGGGACAGAGCCTACGAGCAGTACTTC. Its protein is CASSRDRAYEQYF. The chain links TRBV4-1 to TRBJ2-7; 7 bases map to TRBD1. V lost 4 bases to trimming and J lost 2 bases; unmatched junction nucleotides: 2. This CDR3 region has 13 residues. CDR1 is MGHRA and CDR2 is YSYEKL in the germline V gene.

The chain recombines TRBV19 with TRBJ1-3; D may be TRBD1 (5 bases). The germline V gene has CDR1 LNHDA and CDR2 SQIVND (reference sequence). The V end lost 3 bases, the J end lost 5 bases, and 11 bases lay between the germline ends. This CDR3 contains 14 residues. CDR3 sequence (DNA): TGTGCCAGTAGTATTGGAGGGGTGAGAAACACCATATATTTT. It specifies CASSIGGVRNTIYF.